The 4 T cell receptor beta chains below all came from one sample that was sequenced in a study of T-cell reconstitution after alpha-beta-depleted transplantation in children. Library preparation (for TCRbeta) was performed with unique molecular identifiers. From the PCR reads, TCRdb called clonotypes with MiXCR, one entry per CDR3 protein. The repertoire includes hundreds of thousands of distinct CDR3 sequences, approximately 14% of them detected once, and 0.79% sits in the top ten. The sample was PBMCs, taken before TCRalphabeta/CD19-depleted stem cell transplant. These receptors all stem from a girl aged 2 to 9 with congenital amegakaryocytic thrombocytopenia, due to receive a stem cell transplant.

This clonotype showed up many times. The rearrangement uses TRBV12-3 or TRBV12-4 and TRBJ2-1; D might be TRBD2 (5 bases). The CDR3 is made up of 15 amino acids. The V and J ends lost 5 bases and 4 bases respectively, with 15 bases between them. The chain's CDR3 is CASSPVIRGYNEQFF. CDR3 DNA sequence: TGTGCCAGCAGTCCCGTGATCCGGGGTTACAATGAGCAGTTCTTC.

This clonotype was counted at least ten times. This chain joins TRBV4-1 and TRBJ2-7, with 9 bases fitting TRBD1. Germline CDR1 and CDR2: MGHRA and YSYEKL. This CDR3 is 15 amino acids long. V lost 3 bases and J lost 7; bases outside the gene matches: 10. The CDR3 loop is CASSHPRGTGREQYF. CDR3 in DNA: TGCGCCAGCAGCCATCCACGAGGGACAGGGCGTGAGCAGTACTTC.

This clonotype was counted at least ten times. The V gene is TRBV20-1, the J gene TRBJ2-1; D may be TRBD1 or TRBD2 (5 bases each). CDR1 is DFQATT, CDR2 SNEGSKA, per germline (reference sequence). The CDR3 length is 12 residues. The germline V and J ends were trimmed by 4 bases and 7 bases, with 11 bases remaining between them. The CDR3 nucleotides read TGCAGTGCTATCGGGACGGATAATGAGCAGTTCTTC. Amino acid sequence: CSAIGTDNEQFF.

This clonotype was recorded many times. The rearrangement links TRBV5-1 to TRBJ2-7; 7 nucleotides agree with TRBD1. From germline, CDR1 is SGHRS and CDR2 YFSETQ. The CDR3 is 15 residues long. V shed 2 bases, J shed 2 bases, and the junction held 7 bases outside the gene matches. CDR3 DNA: TGCGCCAGCAGCTTACAAGCCGGGACAGCCTACGAGCAGTACTTC. It encodes CASSLQAGTAYEQYF.